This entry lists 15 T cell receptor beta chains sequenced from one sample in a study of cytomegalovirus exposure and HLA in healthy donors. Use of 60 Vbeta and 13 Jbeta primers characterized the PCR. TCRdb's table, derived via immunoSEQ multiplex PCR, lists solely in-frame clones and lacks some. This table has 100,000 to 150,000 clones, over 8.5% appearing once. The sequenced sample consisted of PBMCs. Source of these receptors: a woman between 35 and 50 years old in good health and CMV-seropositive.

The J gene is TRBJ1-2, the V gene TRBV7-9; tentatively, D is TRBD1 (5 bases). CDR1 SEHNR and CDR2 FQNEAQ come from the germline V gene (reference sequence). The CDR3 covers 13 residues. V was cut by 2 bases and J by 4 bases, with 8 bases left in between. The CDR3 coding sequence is TGTGCCAGCAGCTTAACAGGCAGCTATGGCTACACCTTC. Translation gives CASSLTGSYGYTF.

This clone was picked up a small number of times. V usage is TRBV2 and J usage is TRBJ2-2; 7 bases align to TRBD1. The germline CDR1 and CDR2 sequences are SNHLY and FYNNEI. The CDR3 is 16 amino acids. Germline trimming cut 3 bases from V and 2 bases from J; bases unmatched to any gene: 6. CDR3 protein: CASSETGTRNTGELFF. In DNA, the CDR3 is TGTGCCAGCAGTGAGACAGGGACAAGAAACACCGGGGAGCTGTTTTTT.

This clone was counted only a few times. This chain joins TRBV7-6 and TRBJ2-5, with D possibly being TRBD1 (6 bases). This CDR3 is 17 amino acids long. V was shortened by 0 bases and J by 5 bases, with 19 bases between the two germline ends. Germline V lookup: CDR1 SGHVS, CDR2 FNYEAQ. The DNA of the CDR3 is TGTGCCAGCAGCTTAGCGTCGGTACAGGGTATCCGGGAGACCCAGTACTTC. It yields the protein CASSLASVQGIRETQYF.

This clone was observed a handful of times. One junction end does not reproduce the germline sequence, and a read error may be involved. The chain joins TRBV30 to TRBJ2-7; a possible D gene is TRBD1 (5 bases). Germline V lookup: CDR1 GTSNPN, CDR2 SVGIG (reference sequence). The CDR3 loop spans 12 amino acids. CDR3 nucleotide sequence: TGTGCCTGGGGTGTGACGCAGGGAGAGCAGTACTTC. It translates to CAWGVTQGEQYF. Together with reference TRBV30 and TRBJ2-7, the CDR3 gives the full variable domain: SQTIHQWPATLVQPVGSPLSLECTVEGTSNPNLYWYRQAAGRGLQLLFYSVGIGQISSEVPQNLSASRPQDRQFILSSKKLLLSDSGFYLCAWGVTQGEQYFGPGTRLTVT.

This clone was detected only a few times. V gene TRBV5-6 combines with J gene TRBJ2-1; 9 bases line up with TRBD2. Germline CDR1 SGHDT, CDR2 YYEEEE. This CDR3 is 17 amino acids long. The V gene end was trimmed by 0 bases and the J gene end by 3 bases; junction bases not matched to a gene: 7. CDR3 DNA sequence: TGTGCCAGCAGCTTGGTCCTTAGCGGGGGCCTCTACAATGAGCAGTTCTTC. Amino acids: CASSLVLSGGLYNEQFF.

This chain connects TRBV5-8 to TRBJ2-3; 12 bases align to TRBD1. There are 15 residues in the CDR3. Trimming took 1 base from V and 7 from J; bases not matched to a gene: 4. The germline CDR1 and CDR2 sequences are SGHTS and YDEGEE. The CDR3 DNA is TGTGCCAGCAGCTTGAAGGGGACAGGGGGCTATACGCAGTATTTT. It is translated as CASSLKGTGGYTQYF.

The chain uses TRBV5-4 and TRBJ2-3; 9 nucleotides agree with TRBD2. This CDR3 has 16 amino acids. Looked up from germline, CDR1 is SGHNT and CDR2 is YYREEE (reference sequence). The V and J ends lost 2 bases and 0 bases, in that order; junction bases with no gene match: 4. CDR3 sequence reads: CASSFPLAGSTDTQYF. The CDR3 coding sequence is TGTGCCAGCAGCTTTCCTCTAGCGGGGAGCACAGATACGCAGTATTTT.

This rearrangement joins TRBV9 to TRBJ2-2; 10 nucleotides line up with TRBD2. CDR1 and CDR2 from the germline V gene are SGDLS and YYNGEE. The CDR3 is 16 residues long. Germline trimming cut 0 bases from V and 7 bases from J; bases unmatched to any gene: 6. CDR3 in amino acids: CASSVAGLATLGELFF. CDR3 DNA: TGTGCCAGCAGCGTAGCGGGACTAGCGACTCTCGGGGAGCTGTTTTTT.

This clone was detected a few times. The CDR3 DNA sequence: TGTGCCAGCAGCTCCGGGACAGCGAATGGATACGAGCAGTACTTC. It specifies CASSSGTANGYEQYF. The V call is TRBV7-9, the J call TRBJ2-7; 7 nucleotides align to TRBD1. Trimming at V came to 4 bases and at J to 4 bases, leaving 10 bases not matched to a gene. CDR1 SEHNR and CDR2 FQNEAQ come from the germline V gene (reference sequence). There are 15 residues in the CDR3.

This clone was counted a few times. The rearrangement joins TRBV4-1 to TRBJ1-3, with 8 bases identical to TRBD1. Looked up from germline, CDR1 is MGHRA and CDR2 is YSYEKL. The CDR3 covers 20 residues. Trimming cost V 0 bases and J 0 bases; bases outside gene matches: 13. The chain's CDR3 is CASSQDHGTGTFNSGNTIYF. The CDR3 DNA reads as TGCGCCAGCAGCCAAGATCACGGGACAGGAACTTTCAACTCTGGAAACACCATATATTTT.

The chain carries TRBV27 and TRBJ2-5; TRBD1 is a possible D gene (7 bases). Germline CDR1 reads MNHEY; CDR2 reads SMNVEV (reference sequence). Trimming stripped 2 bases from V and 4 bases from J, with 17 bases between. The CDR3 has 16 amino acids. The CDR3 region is CASSLDAGRGAETQYF. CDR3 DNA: TGTGCCAGCAGTTTAGACGCCGGCAGGGGGGCAGAGACCCAGTACTTC.

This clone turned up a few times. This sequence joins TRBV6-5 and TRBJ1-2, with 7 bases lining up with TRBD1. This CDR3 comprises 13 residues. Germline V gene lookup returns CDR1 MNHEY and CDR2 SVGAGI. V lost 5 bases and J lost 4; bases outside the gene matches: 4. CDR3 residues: CASSPTGAYGYTF. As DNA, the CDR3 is TGTGCCAGCAGTCCTACAGGGGCCTATGGCTACACCTTC.

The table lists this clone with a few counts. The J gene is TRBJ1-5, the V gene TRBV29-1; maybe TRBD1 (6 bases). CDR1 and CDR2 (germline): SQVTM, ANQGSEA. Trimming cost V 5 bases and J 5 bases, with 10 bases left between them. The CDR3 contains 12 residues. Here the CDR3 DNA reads TGCAGCGTTAAGACAGGAGATCAGCCCCAGCATTTT. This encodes CSVKTGDQPQHF.

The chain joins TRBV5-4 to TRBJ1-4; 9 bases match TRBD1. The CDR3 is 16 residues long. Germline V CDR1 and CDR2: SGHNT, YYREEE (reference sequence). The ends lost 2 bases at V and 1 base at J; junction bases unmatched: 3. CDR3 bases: TGTGCCAGCAGCTTAGGACAGGGGCGAACTAATGAAAAACTGTTTTTT. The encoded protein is CASSLGQGRTNEKLFF.

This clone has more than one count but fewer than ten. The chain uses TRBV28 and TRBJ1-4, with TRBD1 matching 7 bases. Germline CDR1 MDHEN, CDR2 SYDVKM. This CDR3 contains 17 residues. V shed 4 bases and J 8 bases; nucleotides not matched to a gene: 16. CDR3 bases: TGTGCCAGCAGTTCGATGGGAGAGGGGGCGATTAGAGAAAAACTGTTTTTT. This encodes CASSSMGEGAIREKLFF.